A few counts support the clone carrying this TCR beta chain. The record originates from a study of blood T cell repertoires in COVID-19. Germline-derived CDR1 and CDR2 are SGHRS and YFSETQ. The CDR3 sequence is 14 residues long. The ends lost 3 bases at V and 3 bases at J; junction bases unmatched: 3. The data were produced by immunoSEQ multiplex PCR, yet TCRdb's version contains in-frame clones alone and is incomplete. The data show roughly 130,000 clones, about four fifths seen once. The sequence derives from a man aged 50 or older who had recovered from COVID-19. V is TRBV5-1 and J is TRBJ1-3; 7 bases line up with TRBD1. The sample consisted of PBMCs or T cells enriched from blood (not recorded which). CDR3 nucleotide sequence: TGCGCCAGCAGCTCCGGGACAGTTGGAAACACCATATATTTT. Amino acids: CASSSGTVGNTIYF. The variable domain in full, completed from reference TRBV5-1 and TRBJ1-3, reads KAGVTQTPRYLIKTRGQQVTLSCSPISGHRSVSWYQQTPGQGLQFLFEYFSETQRNKGNFPGRFSGRQFSNSRSEMNVSTLELGDSALYLCASSSGTVGNTIYFGEGSWLTVV.